The count of the clone carrying this T cell receptor beta chain is one. The table came from immunoSEQ multiplex PCR; TCRdb's copy has only in-frame clones and leaves some out. Of roughly 160,000 clones listed, around 90% are singletons. This CDR3 region has 12 residues. The J segment lost 10 bases and the V segment lost 7 bases, leaving 9 bases of the junction unmatched. Germline V lookup: CDR1 SQVTM, CDR2 ANQGSEA. This entry is derived from a study of blood T cell repertoires in COVID-19. The sequencing input was peripheral blood. The sequence derives from a man younger than 30 with COVID-19, enrolled during active disease. The rearrangement uses TRBV29-1 and TRBJ2-1; 8 nucleotides line up with TRBD1. The CDR3 DNA sequence: TGCAGCGATACGGACAGGGCCGTCGAGCAGTTCTTC. This translates into CSDTDRAVEQFF.